The 7 T cell receptor beta chains in this list originate from one sample, sequenced in a study of blood T cells in healthy people across ages. A second 7 to 11 cycle PCR used barcoded and J-beta primers. In TCRdb, the 5' RACE reads were re-called with MiXCR into one record per CDR3 protein. Found here are roughly 1.6 million distinct CDR3 sequences, around 36% of them singletons; the top ten hold about 11%. Sequencing input: blood. These receptors originate from a woman in her twenties or thirties in good health.

This clonotype showed up just once. The chain links TRBV30 to TRBJ1-4, with 7 bases fitting TRBD1. The CDR3 has 14 amino acids. CDR1 is GTSNPN, CDR2 SVGIG, per germline (reference sequence). The V gene end was trimmed by 2 bases and the J gene end by 6 bases; junction bases not matched to a gene: 6. The CDR3 DNA is TGTGCCTGGAGTACAGGGGAGGCATATGAAAAACTGTTTTTT. Translation: CAWSTGEAYEKLFF.

About this clonotype itself: Since a much larger clone is just one base distant, this may be a read error. J is TRBJ2-1 and V is TRBV20-1; 7 positions agree with TRBD1. CDR1 DFQATT and CDR2 SNEGSKA come from the germline V gene (reference sequence). The length of the CDR3 is 14 residues. The CDR3 DNA reads TGCGGTGCTAGGATCCCAGGGGGCTACAATGAGCAGTTCTTC. This translates into CGARIPGGYNEQFF.

The CDR3 is CASSQRGGPDTGELFF. The CDR3 region has the DNA TGCGCCAGCAGCCAACGAGGGGGCCCTGACACCGGGGAGCTGTTTTTT. The V call is TRBV4-1, the J call TRBJ2-2; 7 nucleotides match TRBD1. V trimming: 2 bases; J trimming: 3 bases; junction bases outside the gene matches: 6. CDR1 and CDR2 from the germline V gene are MGHRA and YSYEKL. The CDR3 spans 16 residues.

This chain uses TRBV6-5 with TRBJ2-5; perhaps TRBD1 as D (5 bases). Looked up from germline, CDR1 is MNHEY and CDR2 is SVGAGI. The CDR3 covers 14 residues. The V gene lost 6 bases and the J gene lost 5 bases, with 16 bases spanning the gap. This chain's CDR3 is CASSRHDSAETQYF. CDR3 in DNA: TGTGCCAGCAGCCGTCACGACAGTGCGGAGACCCAGTACTTC.

The chain has TRBV21-1 and TRBJ2-7; TRBD1 is taken as the D call from the table, unchecked against the DNA. TRBV21-1 corresponds to a pseudogene. The CDR3 is made up of 15 amino acids. CDR3 sequence: CASPRAGGNPYEQYF. Written as DNA, the CDR3 is TGTGCCAGCCCACGTGCAGGGGGTAACCCCTACGAGCAGTACTTC.

This rearrangement joins TRBV11-2 to TRBJ2-7, with 11 positions matching TRBD2. Unmatched junction bases numbered 9, after V lost 0 bases and J lost 5 bases. CDR3 length equals 17 residues. Germline values: CDR1 SGHAT, CDR2 FQNNGV. DNA of the CDR3: TGTGCCAGCAGCTTAGATCTGGCGACTAGCGGGGTCCACGAGCAGTACTTC. It translates to CASSLDLATSGVHEQYF.

The chain combines TRBV4-2 with TRBJ2-1; the match to TRBD2 covers 11 bases. Germline loops: CDR1 LGHNA, CDR2 YNFKEQ. V shed 1 base and J 3 bases; nucleotides not matched to a gene: 8. The CDR3 is 18 amino acids. The chain's CDR3 is CASSQGAVTSGDYNEQFF. The DNA for the CDR3 is TGTGCCAGCAGCCAAGGAGCAGTGACTAGCGGGGACTACAATGAGCAGTTCTTC.